The rows below give T cell receptor beta chains drawn from one sample of a study of blood T cell repertoires in COVID-19. Produced via immunoSEQ multiplex PCR; TCRdb's table is partial and in-frame only. The sample holds around 230,000 clones, approximately 88% seen once. The sample comprised PBMCs or T cells enriched from blood (not recorded which). The source of these receptors is a young man with acute COVID-19. Each CDR3 is given with its conserved first and last residue. D genes are given only for firm matches. Clone size is not always given. Where it is, it says once, few, many or a class for expanded clones.

.	TRBV28	TRBD1	TRBJ1-1	TGTGCCAGCGTCGGTGGACAGGGTAGCACTGAAGCTTTCTTT	CASVGGQGSTEAFF
.	TRBV28	TRBD1	TRBJ1-5	TGTGCCAGCAGCAACACAGGGGCCCGGCCCCAGCATTTT	CASSNTGARPQHF
.	TRBV6-5	.	TRBJ1-1	TGTGCCAGCACCCCCGATCGGGGCACTGAAGCTTTCTTT	CASTPDRGTEAFF
once	TRBV29-1	TRBD2	TRBJ2-3	TGCAGCGGGGGCGGGACTAGCGCCTTCACAGATACGCAGTATTTT	CSGGGTSAFTDTQYF
.	TRBV30	TRBD1	TRBJ1-2	TGTGCCTGGAGCGGGGACAGTCTAGGCGGCTATGGCTACACCTTC	CAWSGDSLGGYGYTF
.	TRBV27	.	TRBJ1-6	TGTGCCAGCAGCCCCGGGGGGACACCCCTCCACTTT	CASSPGGTPLHF
.	TRBV14	.	TRBJ1-2	TGTGCCAGCAGCCAAGATTGGACAGATGGCTACACCTTC	CASSQDWTDGYTF
.	TRBV5-8	.	TRBJ2-1	TGTGCCAGCAGCCAGGTTAGGAGGGGTTTTCATGAGCAGTTCTTC	CASSQVRRGFHEQFF
.	TRBV19	TRBD1	TRBJ1-4	TGTGCCAGTAGTACCCGGACAGGACACGAAAAACTGTTTTTT	CASSTRTGHEKLFF
.	TRBV27	TRBD2	TRBJ2-7	TGTGCCAGCACCCTAGCGGGAGGGGCCTACGAGCAGTACTTC	CASTLAGGAYEQYF
.	TRBV28	.	TRBJ2-7	TGTGCCAGCAGTTTTAATTCCTTGACTACCGAGCAGTACTTC	CASSFNSLTTEQYF
.	TRBV29-1	.	TRBJ2-1	TGCAGCGTCTCCCAGTACAATGAGCAGTTCTTC	CSVSQYNEQFF
.	TRBV19	.	TRBJ2-1	TGTGCCAGTAGTTTGGACAACTCCTACAATGAGCAGTTCTTC	CASSLDNSYNEQFF
.	TRBV4-3	TRBD1	TRBJ2-6	TGCGCCAGCAGCCGAGGACAGGGGGCGGGAGGGGCCAACGTCCTGACTTTC	CASSRGQGAGGANVLTF